Shown below are 18 T cell receptor beta chains from a single sample sequenced in a study of cytomegalovirus exposure and HLA in healthy donors. The PCR contained 60 Vbeta and 13 Jbeta primers. Measured with immunoSEQ multiplex PCR; TCRdb has only the in-frame clones, and not every one. Among some 150,000 clones listed, roughly 80% were seen once. Sequencing used PBMCs. The receptors here all came from a male donor in good health and CMV-seronegative.

The chain joins TRBV5-1 to TRBJ2-5; possibly TRBD2 for D (5 bases). V lost 2 bases and J 1 base, leaving 9 bases between the germline ends. Germline CDR1 SGHRS, CDR2 YFSETQ. This CDR3 contains 14 residues. The CDR3 DNA is TGCGCCAGCAGCTTTCCGGAGGTCCAAGAGACCCAGTACTTC. It encodes CASSFPEVQETQYF.

In this sample, this clone turned up once. This chain connects TRBV2 to TRBJ2-2; tentatively, D is TRBD2 (5 bases). The germline V and J ends were trimmed by 3 bases and 1 base, with 15 bases remaining between them. The germline V gene encodes CDR1 SNHLY and CDR2 FYNNEI. This CDR3 is built from 17 residues. CDR3 nucleotide sequence: TGTGCCAGCAGTGACTCATTCTCCGGGGAGAACACCGGGGAGCTGTTTTTT. Its translation is CASSDSFSGENTGELFF.

This chain links TRBV5-1 with TRBJ2-7, with 15 bases lining up with TRBD2. This CDR3 contains 16 residues. The germline gives CDR1 SGHRS, CDR2 YFSETQ. The junction had 7 bases not matched to a gene; V was cut back by 4 bases and J by 5 bases. CDR3 sequence: CASSLGLAGGFDEQYF. The CDR3 DNA reads TGCGCCAGCAGCCTAGGACTAGCGGGAGGGTTTGACGAGCAGTACTTC. The whole variable domain, filled in from reference TRBV5-1 and TRBJ2-7, reads KAGVTQTPRYLIKTRGQQVTLSCSPISGHRSVSWYQQTPGQGLQFLFEYFSETQRNKGNFPGRFSGRQFSNSRSEMNVSTLELGDSALYLCASSLGLAGGFDEQYFGPGTRLTVT.

V is TRBV9 and J is TRBJ2-1; 9 positions match TRBD2. The J segment lost 5 bases and the V segment lost 6 bases, leaving 6 bases of the junction unmatched. There are 14 residues in the CDR3. Germline V gene sequence: CDR1 SGDLS, CDR2 YYNGEE. The CDR3 nucleotides are TGTGCCAGCAACCCGGGACTAGCTCACAATGAGCAGTTCTTC. Translated: CASNPGLAHNEQFF.

This sequence joins TRBV28 and TRBJ2-3; 8 nucleotides agree with TRBD1. The CDR3 contains 15 residues. The trim removed 6 bases at V and 4 bases at J, leaving 9 bases unmatched. Germline lookup yields CDR1 MDHEN and CDR2 SYDVKM. CDR3 nucleotides: TGTGCCAGCAGATCCGACAGGGGTGGAGCAGATACGCAGTATTTT. Translation gives CASRSDRGGADTQYF.

The chain has TRBV28 and TRBJ1-3; 7 positions match TRBD1. The CDR3 totals 13 residues. V shed 6 bases, J shed 2 bases, and the junction held 1 base outside the gene matches. Germline V lookup: CDR1 MDHEN, CDR2 SYDVKM. CDR3 in amino acids: CASRQGTGNTIYF. In nucleotides, the CDR3 is TGTGCCAGCAGACAGGGGACTGGAAACACCATATATTTT.

CDR3 sequence (DNA): TGTGCCAGCAGCGCAGGGACGGCGGGGGAAAAACTGTTTTTT. This codes for CASSAGTAGEKLFF. V gene TRBV7-9 combines with J gene TRBJ1-4; possible D gene TRBD1, 5 bases. V lost 5 bases to trimming and J lost 8 bases, with 15 bases between them. Germline-derived CDR1 and CDR2 are SEHNR and FQNEAQ (reference sequence). This CDR3 is 14 amino acids long.

The chain couples TRBV2 to TRBJ1-2; 8 bases match TRBD1. The ends lost 10 bases at V and 6 bases at J; junction bases unmatched: 7. The germline V gene encodes CDR1 SNHLY and CDR2 FYNNEI. The CDR3 is made up of 12 amino acids. Here the CDR3 reads CATQDRVHGYTF. The CDR3 DNA reads as TGTGCCACCCAGGACAGGGTCCATGGCTACACCTTC.

This sequence joins TRBV7-2 and TRBJ1-2; the match to TRBD1 covers 8 bases. The V and J ends lost 5 bases and 5 bases, in that order; junction bases with no gene match: 7. There are 14 residues in the CDR3. The germline V gene has CDR1 SGHTA and CDR2 FQGNSA. CDR3 amino acids: CASSPNRGGYGYTF. The DNA of the CDR3 is TGTGCCAGCAGCCCAAACAGGGGGGGGTATGGCTACACCTTC.

The genes are TRBV4-3 and TRBJ2-3, with TRBD1 matching over 8 bases. Trimming at V came to 3 bases and at J to 1 base, leaving 6 bases not matched to a gene. The CDR3 runs to 16 residues. Germline V lookup: CDR1 LGHNA, CDR2 YSLEER. CDR3 residues: CASSQGQALRTDTQYF. CDR3 bases: TGCGCCAGCAGCCAGGGACAGGCACTCCGCACAGATACGCAGTATTTT.

The rearrangement links TRBV27 to TRBJ2-1; TRBD2 aligns across 11 bases. Germline loops: CDR1 MNHEY, CDR2 SMNVEV (reference sequence). There are 16 residues in the CDR3. V shed 4 bases, J shed 4 bases, and the junction held 6 bases outside the gene matches. CDR3: CASSSYGTSGYNEQFF. The DNA for the CDR3 is TGTGCCAGCAGTTCCTACGGGACTAGCGGTTACAATGAGCAGTTCTTC.

The chain uses TRBV4-3 and TRBJ1-2, with 8 bases identical to TRBD1. This CDR3 is built from 16 residues. Per the germline V gene, CDR1 is LGHNA and CDR2 is YSLEER. V lost 3 bases, J lost 4 bases, and 10 bases stayed unmatched. The CDR3 reads CASSQLTGGLGYGYTF. CDR3 coding DNA: TGCGCCAGCAGCCAGCTCACAGGGGGGCTTGGCTATGGCTACACCTTC.

V usage is TRBV4-3 and J usage is TRBJ2-3; 14 nucleotides line up with TRBD2. CDR1 and CDR2 (germline): LGHNA, YSLEER. Losses at the gene ends were 0 bases for V and 4 bases for J; bases not matched to a gene: 3. The CDR3 loop spans 17 amino acids. This CDR3 is CASSQDGGLAGADTQYF. In nucleotides, the CDR3 is TGCGCCAGCAGCCAAGATGGGGGACTAGCGGGGGCAGATACGCAGTATTTT.

This rearrangement joins TRBV5-4 to TRBJ2-7, with D unclear. This CDR3 comprises 15 residues. Germline loops: CDR1 SGHNT, CDR2 YYREEE (reference sequence). Trimming stripped 0 bases from V and 7 bases from J, with 17 bases between. The CDR3: CASSLDGGPAREQYF. The CDR3 DNA is TGTGCCAGCAGCTTGGACGGTGGCCCGGCTAGGGAGCAGTACTTC.

A single count supports this clone. The rearrangement joins TRBV9 to TRBJ2-5, with 8 bases aligning to TRBD1. Trimming removed 4 bases from V and 5 bases from J; junction bases left unmatched: 10. CDR1 and CDR2 (germline): SGDLS, YYNGEE. The CDR3 runs to 15 residues. CDR3 nucleotide sequence: TGTGCCAGCAGCAAGACAGGGGTAGCGGCGGAGACCCAGTACTTC. It specifies CASSKTGVAAETQYF.

The chain carries TRBV7-6 and TRBJ1-2; 9 nucleotides agree with TRBD1. Germline V gene sequence: CDR1 SGHVS, CDR2 FNYEAQ. The CDR3 consists of 14 residues. V lost 5 bases, J lost 2 bases, and 3 bases stayed unmatched. CDR3 nucleotides: TGTGCCAGCAGCCTCGGGACAGGGAACTATGGCTACACCTTC. Translation: CASSLGTGNYGYTF.

V and J are TRBV13 and TRBJ2-7; 9 bases align to TRBD2. Germline CDR1 and CDR2: PRHDT and FYEKMQ (reference sequence). The V gene end was trimmed by 5 bases and the J gene end by 4 bases; junction bases not matched to a gene: 6. The CDR3 is 14 amino acids. The CDR3 protein is CASSIAGEEYEQYF. CDR3 coding DNA: TGTGCCAGCAGCATAGCGGGAGAAGAGTACGAGCAGTACTTC.

This clone has a handful of counts. The chain combines TRBV5-1 with TRBJ2-7; possible D gene TRBD2, 5 bases. CDR3 size: 17 residues. Per germline, CDR1 SGHRS and CDR2 YFSETQ. Trimming removed 0 bases at V and 1 base at J, with 17 bases between. For the CDR3, the DNA is TGCGCCAGCAGCTTGGGTCCTAGCCTCGAGGCGTCCTACGAGCAGTACTTC. It specifies CASSLGPSLEASYEQYF.